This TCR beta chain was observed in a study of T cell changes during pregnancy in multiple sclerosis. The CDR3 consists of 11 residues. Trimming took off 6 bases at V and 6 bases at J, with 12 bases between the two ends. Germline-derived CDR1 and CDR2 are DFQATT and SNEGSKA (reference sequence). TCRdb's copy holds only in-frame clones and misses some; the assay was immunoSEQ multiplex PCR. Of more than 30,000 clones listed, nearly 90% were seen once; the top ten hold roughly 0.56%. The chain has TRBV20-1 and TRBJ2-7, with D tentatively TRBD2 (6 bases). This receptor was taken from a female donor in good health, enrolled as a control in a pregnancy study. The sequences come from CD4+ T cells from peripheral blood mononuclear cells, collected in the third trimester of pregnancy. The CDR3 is CSAAGYPEQYF. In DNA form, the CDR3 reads TGCAGTGCGGCGGGGTATCCCGAGCAGTACTTC.